The rows below give T cell receptor beta chains drawn from one sample of a study of patients and donors after allogeneic stem cell transplantation. TCRdb processed the RT-PCR reads anew with MiXCR; each CDR3 protein has one entry. The repertoire consists of approximately 430,000 distinct CDR3 sequences, with around 15% occurring once and the leading ten covering over 6%. The sequenced material came from blood, either unsorted or a sorted T cell fraction (not recorded which). The receptors stem from a human donor who was either an allogeneic HSCT recipient or a stem cell or donor lymphocyte infusion donor (not recorded which). It is not recorded whose cells these are; they may come from a transplant donor. CDR3s include the opening cysteine and the closing phenylalanine or tryptophan. A D gene is named only where the DNA matches it firmly. A row's size may be missing; if present it is once, few, many or a size class.

size: many; D: .; length: 18; J: TRBJ2-2; V: TRBV5-1; DNA: TGCGCCAGCAGCTTGGCCAAAGGTGGGGGCTCTAACACCGGGGAGCTGTTTTTT; CDR3: CASSLAKGGGSNTGELFF
size: .; D: .; length: 13; J: TRBJ2-1; V: TRBV18; DNA: TGTGCCAGCTCACCATACAGGGTGGGCGAGCAGTTCTTC; CDR3: CASSPYRVGEQFF
size: .; D: TRBD1; length: 14; J: TRBJ2-3; V: TRBV2; DNA: TGTGCCAGTTTCGGGACAGGGTGGAGAGATACGCAGTATTTT; CDR3: CASFGTGWRDTQYF
size: .; D: .; length: 13; J: TRBJ2-7; V: TRBV7-2; DNA: TGTGCCAGCAGCTTAGCGCGGAGATACGAGCAGTACTTC; CDR3: CASSLARRYEQYF
size: .; D: .; length: 13; J: TRBJ1-1; V: TRBV12-3/TRBV12-4; DNA: TGTGCCAGCAGCCCGGTGGGGGACACTGAAGCTTTCTTT; CDR3: CASSPVGDTEAFF
size: few; D: TRBD1; length: 15; J: TRBJ1-1; V: TRBV11-3; DNA: TGTGCCAGCAGCTTGACAGGGGGGATGAACACTGAAGCTTTCTTT; CDR3: CASSLTGGMNTEAFF
size: .; D: TRBD1; length: 16; J: TRBJ1-6; V: TRBV12-3/TRBV12-4; DNA: TGTGCCAGCAGTTTGATAGGGGGCGCCTATAATTCACCCCTCCACTTT; CDR3: CASSLIGGAYNSPLHF
size: few; D: TRBD1; length: 17; J: TRBJ2-6; V: TRBV18; DNA: TGTGCCAGCTCACCAAAAGGGACAGGGACTGGGGCCAACGTCCTGACTTTC; CDR3: CASSPKGTGTGANVLTF
size: few; D: .; length: 14; J: TRBJ1-1; V: TRBV9; DNA: TGTGCCAGCAGGGTTAGGGGGTTGAACACTGAAGCTTTCTTT; CDR3: CASRVRGLNTEAFF
size: few; D: .; length: 17; J: TRBJ2-1; V: TRBV4-1; DNA: TGCGCCAGCAGCCCCGAGCCGGGACTTGGTCCATTGAATGAGCAGTTCTTC; CDR3: CASSPEPGLGPLNEQFF
size: few; D: TRBD2; length: 21; J: TRBJ2-1; V: TRBV7-6; DNA: TGTGCCAGCAGCTTAGGGGTCCTCGGGCTAGCGGGGGGCTCCTTCTACAATGAGCAGTTCTTC; CDR3: CASSLGVLGLAGGSFYNEQFF
size: many; D: .; length: 13; J: TRBJ1-5; V: TRBV12-3/TRBV12-4; DNA: TGTGCCAGCAGTTTCCGGTTGGATCAGCCCCAGCATTTT; CDR3: CASSFRLDQPQHF
size: .; D: TRBD1; length: 16; J: TRBJ1-2; V: TRBV11-2; DNA: TGTGCCAGCAGCTTAGGAGGGACAGGGGATGACTATGGCTACACCTTC; CDR3: CASSLGGTGDDYGYTF
size: .; D: .; length: 12; J: TRBJ1-5; V: TRBV27; DNA: TGTGGCTCAGGACCCTTTCGTCAGCCCCAGCATTTT; CDR3: CGSGPFRQPQHF
size: few; D: TRBD2; length: 14; J: TRBJ2-1; V: TRBV5-4; DNA: TGTGCCAGCAATAGAGCGGGAGAGGTCTATGAGCAGTTCTTC; CDR3: CASNRAGEVYEQFF
size: .; D: .; length: 13; J: TRBJ1-2; V: TRBV4-3; DNA: TGCGCCAGCAGCCAAGTGGGGGGAGAGGGCTACACCTTC; CDR3: CASSQVGGEGYTF
size: few; D: .; length: 15; J: TRBJ2-2; V: TRBV9; DNA: TGTGCCAGCAGCGTAATTGAGCTGGGAGCCGGGGAGCTGTTTTTT; CDR3: CASSVIELGAGELFF
size: few; D: TRBD1; length: 16; J: TRBJ1-2; V: TRBV9; DNA: TGTGCCAGCAGCGTTTCGGACAGGGCGGATAGCTATGGCTACACCTTC; CDR3: CASSVSDRADSYGYTF
size: .; D: .; length: 16; J: TRBJ2-4; V: TRBV5-1; DNA: TGCGCCAGCAGCTTGGAGGATAGCGGCGCCAAAAACATTCAGTACTTC; CDR3: CASSLEDSGAKNIQYF
size: few; D: .; length: 16; J: TRBJ1-2; V: TRBV20-1; DNA: TGCAGTGCTAGAGATAGGAGGGCGGACTACTTAAGTGGCTACACCTTC; CDR3: CSARDRRADYLSGYTF
size: few; D: .; length: 14; J: TRBJ2-3; V: TRBV20-1; DNA: TGCAGTGCTAGAAAGCCCGGAGGTACAGATACGCAGTATTTT; CDR3: CSARKPGGTDTQYF
size: few; D: TRBD2; length: 14; J: TRBJ2-7; V: TRBV29-1; DNA: TGCAGCGTTGATAGCGGGAAGGGAGACAACGAGCAGTACTTC; CDR3: CSVDSGKGDNEQYF
size: .; D: .; length: 14; J: TRBJ1-2; V: TRBV10-3; DNA: TGTGCCATCAGCCGACAGGAGATGGACTATGGCTACACCTTC; CDR3: CAISRQEMDYGYTF
size: .; D: .; length: 13; J: TRBJ1-2; V: TRBV10-3; DNA: TGTGCCATCAAATCCAGGGCTAACTATGGCTACACCTTC; CDR3: CAIKSRANYGYTF
size: .; D: .; length: 14; J: TRBJ1-2; V: TRBV7-2; DNA: TGTGCCAGCAGCTTAGAAGGCACGAACTATGGCTACACCTTC; CDR3: CASSLEGTNYGYTF
size: .; D: .; length: 15; J: TRBJ2-2; V: TRBV7-3; DNA: TGTGCCAGCAGTCGGGAACCCGTGAACACCGGGGAGCTGTTTTTT; CDR3: CASSREPVNTGELFF
size: few; D: TRBD2; length: 15; J: TRBJ2-5; V: TRBV20-1; DNA: TGCAGTGCTACCCCACTTGCGGGAGGTGGGGAGACCCAGTACTTC; CDR3: CSATPLAGGGETQYF
size: few; D: TRBD1; length: 16; J: TRBJ1-2; V: TRBV14; DNA: TGTGCCAGCAGCCAAGGAGGGACAGGAAAGTGGGGTGGCTACACCTTC; CDR3: CASSQGGTGKWGGYTF
size: many; D: .; length: 14; J: TRBJ1-4; V: TRBV12-3/TRBV12-4; DNA: TGTGCCAGCAGCCTTACGGCAACTAATGAAAAACTGTTTTTT; CDR3: CASSLTATNEKLFF
size: .; D: .; length: 17; J: TRBJ2-4; V: TRBV6-1; DNA: TGTGCCAGCATCCCGGGTGCGGGGATTATGGACAAAAACATTCAGTACTTC; CDR3: CASIPGAGIMDKNIQYF
size: .; D: .; length: 13; J: TRBJ1-2; V: TRBV25-1; DNA: TGTGCCAGCAGCCCATCGGGTGTTTATGGCTACACCTTC; CDR3: CASSPSGVYGYTF
size: .; D: .; length: 13; J: TRBJ1-1; V: TRBV20-1; DNA: TGCAGTGCTCTAGAGACCCAGGATCCTGAAGCTTTCTTT; CDR3: CSALETQDPEAFF
size: few; D: TRBD1; length: 14; J: TRBJ2-7; V: TRBV7-3; DNA: TGTGCCAGCAGTTCCACAGGGGCCGTCCACGAGCAGTACTTC; CDR3: CASSSTGAVHEQYF
size: .; D: TRBD2; length: 15; J: TRBJ2-1; V: TRBV14; DNA: TGTGCCAGCAGCCACCGAAGCGGGGGGGCAGGTGAGCAGTTCTTC; CDR3: CASSHRSGGAGEQFF
size: few; D: TRBD1; length: 15; J: TRBJ1-4; V: TRBV27; DNA: TGTGCCAGCAGTCCCCGACAGGGGACAATAGGAAAACTGTTTTTT; CDR3: CASSPRQGTIGKLFF
size: few; D: .; length: 17; J: TRBJ2-1; V: TRBV5-5; DNA: TGTGCCAGCAGCTTTCTGGGGTCCAGCGGCTATTCGAATGAGCAGTTCTTC; CDR3: CASSFLGSSGYSNEQFF
size: few; D: .; length: 14; J: TRBJ2-2; V: TRBV6-1; DNA: TGTGCCAGCAGACGGGACATAGGGACCGGGGAGCTGTTTTTT; CDR3: CASRRDIGTGELFF
size: few; D: .; length: 17; J: TRBJ2-2; V: TRBV4-2; DNA: TGTGCCAGCAGTCACACCTCGCGGGATCGGGGCACCGGGGAGCTGTTTTTT; CDR3: CASSHTSRDRGTGELFF
size: .; D: .; length: 16; J: TRBJ1-1; V: TRBV7-2; DNA: TGTGCCAGCAGCCCGCTTGAGGGGGAGGGAAACACTGAAGCTTTCTTT; CDR3: CASSPLEGEGNTEAFF
size: few; D: .; length: 12; J: TRBJ2-7; V: TRBV5-1; DNA: TGCGCCAGCAAGGACACAAACTACGAGCAGTACTTC; CDR3: CASKDTNYEQYF
size: .; D: TRBD2; length: 15; J: TRBJ2-1; V: TRBV11-1; DNA: TGTGCCAGCAGCTTAGGGACTAGCGGAATCAATGAGCAGTTCTTC; CDR3: CASSLGTSGINEQFF
size: few; D: .; length: 15; J: TRBJ2-1; V: TRBV5-1; DNA: TGCGCCAGCGCCCGAGGGGGGACTACTAACAATGAGCAGTTCTTC; CDR3: CASARGGTTNNEQFF
size: many; D: .; length: 14; J: TRBJ2-5; V: TRBV29-1; DNA: TGCAGCGTTGCTTCATACGAGGCGCCGATGGCCCAGTACTTC; CDR3: CSVASYEAPMAQYF
size: .; D: .; length: 17; J: TRBJ2-1; V: TRBV10-3; DNA: TGTGCCATCAGTGAGGGGCCCCAGGGAAAAGTAGCGGCTGAGCAGTTCTTC; CDR3: CAISEGPQGKVAAEQFF
size: many; D: .; length: 14; J: TRBJ2-1; V: TRBV20-1; DNA: TGCAGTGCTAGAGTCCGCACACAGGGAGGTGAGCAGTTCTTC; CDR3: CSARVRTQGGEQFF
size: many; D: .; length: 15; J: TRBJ1-2; V: TRBV12-3/TRBV12-4; DNA: TGTGCCAGCAGTGGGGAAGAGAACGCTAACTATGGCTACACCTTC; CDR3: CASSGEENANYGYTF
size: few; D: .; length: 17; J: TRBJ2-1; V: TRBV19; DNA: TGTGCCAGTACCCAATCCCCCCGGGGAAATCTAGACAATGAGCAGTTCTTC; CDR3: CASTQSPRGNLDNEQFF
size: few; D: .; length: 17; J: TRBJ1-3; V: TRBV25-1; DNA: TGTGCCAGCAGTGAATATTATCAGGGAACCTCTGGAAACACCATATATTTT; CDR3: CASSEYYQGTSGNTIYF
size: few; D: .; length: 14; J: TRBJ1-1; V: TRBV20-1; DNA: TGCAGTGCCCCCCGGGAAGGGGGAAACACTGAAGCTTTCTTT; CDR3: CSAPREGGNTEAFF
size: few; D: TRBD2; length: 15; J: TRBJ2-1; V: TRBV5-5; DNA: TGTGCCAGCAGCTTGTACCTAGCGGGATACAATGAGCAGTTCTTC; CDR3: CASSLYLAGYNEQFF
size: few; D: .; length: 14; J: TRBJ2-7; V: TRBV6-1; DNA: TGTGCCAGCAGTAGGACTGGTGACCTAGACGAGCAGTACTTC; CDR3: CASSRTGDLDEQYF
size: .; D: TRBD1; length: 14; J: TRBJ2-3; V: TRBV6-1; DNA: TGTGCCAGCAGAATGACAGGGGCAGAAGATACGCAGTATTTT; CDR3: CASRMTGAEDTQYF
size: few; D: .; length: 17; J: TRBJ2-3; V: TRBV4-3; DNA: TGCGCCAGCAGCCAAGATATAAGTAGCGGAGACACAGATACGCAGTATTTT; CDR3: CASSQDISSGDTDTQYF
size: .; D: TRBD2; length: 17; J: TRBJ2-3; V: TRBV29-1; DNA: TGCAGCGTTGAAGATTCGGGAGGGGTAGGTTTTGCAGATACGCAGTATTTT; CDR3: CSVEDSGGVGFADTQYF
size: .; D: TRBD2; length: 15; J: TRBJ2-1; V: TRBV25-1; DNA: TGTGCCAGCAGTGTGACTAGCGGGAGGGCGGGTGAGCAGTTCTTC; CDR3: CASSVTSGRAGEQFF
size: .; D: .; length: 16; J: TRBJ1-5; V: TRBV4-2; DNA: TGTGCCAGCAGCCAAGATATGACAGGCCACAATCAGCCCCAGCATTTT; CDR3: CASSQDMTGHNQPQHF
size: .; D: TRBD2; length: 15; J: TRBJ2-3; V: TRBV3-1; DNA: TGTGCCAGCAGCCAAGCGGGGGGTGGCACAGATACGCAGTATTTT; CDR3: CASSQAGGGTDTQYF
size: .; D: .; length: 17; J: TRBJ1-2; V: TRBV30; DNA: TGTGCCTGGAGTTCCCAAGGAAGACTCTTTCCTAACTATGGCTACACCTTC; CDR3: CAWSSQGRLFPNYGYTF